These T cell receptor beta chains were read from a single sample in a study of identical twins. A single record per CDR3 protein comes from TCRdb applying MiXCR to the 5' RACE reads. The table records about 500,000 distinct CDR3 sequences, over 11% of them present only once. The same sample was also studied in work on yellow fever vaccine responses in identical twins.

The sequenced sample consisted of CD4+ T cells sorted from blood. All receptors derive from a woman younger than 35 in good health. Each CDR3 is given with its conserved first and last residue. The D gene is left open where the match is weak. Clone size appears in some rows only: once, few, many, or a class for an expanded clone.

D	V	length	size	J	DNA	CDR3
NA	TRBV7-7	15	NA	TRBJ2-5	TGTGCTAGCAGCGTCGGGACGGTGGGGCGAGAGACCCAGTACTTC	CASSVGTVGRETQYF
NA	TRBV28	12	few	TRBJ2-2	TGTGCCAGCATTAAGAACACCGGGGAGCTGTTTTTT	CASIKNTGELFF
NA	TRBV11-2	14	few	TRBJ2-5	TGTGCCAGCAGCCCCCGCAGGGATTTGGAGACCCAGTACTTC	CASSPRRDLETQYF
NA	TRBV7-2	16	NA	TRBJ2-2	TGTGCCAGCAGCTCCGCTTGGGGGGCGAACACCGGGGAGCTGTTTTTT	CASSSAWGANTGELFF
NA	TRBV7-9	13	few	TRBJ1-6	TGTGCCAGCAGCTTAGAGCAGGGATCACCCCTCCACTTT	CASSLEQGSPLHF
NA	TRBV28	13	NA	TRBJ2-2	TGTGCCAGCAGTTTTGAACTGGCAAGCGGGCTGTTTTTT	CASSFELASGLFF
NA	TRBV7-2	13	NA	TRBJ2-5	TGTGCCAGCAGCTTAGGGGGATGGGAGACCCAGTACTTC	CASSLGGWETQYF
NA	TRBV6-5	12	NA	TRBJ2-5	TGTGCCAGCAACCGTAAGGGGGAGACCCAGTACTTC	CASNRKGETQYF
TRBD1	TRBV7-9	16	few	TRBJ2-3	TGTGCCAGCAGCCCCCGGACAGGGAAAAAAGGAGATACGCAGTATTTT	CASSPRTGKKGDTQYF
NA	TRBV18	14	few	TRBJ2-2	TGTGCCAGCTCACTACCTACCGCGGCCGGGGAGCTGTTTTTT	CASSLPTAAGELFF
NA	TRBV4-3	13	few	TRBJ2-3	TGCGCCAGCAGCCAAGACACCACAGATACGCAGTATTTT	CASSQDTTDTQYF
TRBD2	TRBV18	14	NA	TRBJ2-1	TGTGCCAGCTCGCCGGGACTAGCGGGAGGCGGGCAGTTCTTC	CASSPGLAGGGQFF
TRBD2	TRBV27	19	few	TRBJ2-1	TGTGCCAGCAGTTCCCCCCCCCTAGCGGGTCGGGCCGTCTGGGATGAGCAGTTCTTC	CASSSPPLAGRAVWDEQFF
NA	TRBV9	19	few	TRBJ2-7	TGTGCCAGCAGCGCAGGCGACTCGCAGGGGACGAGCGGCTCATACGAGCAGTACTTC	CASSAGDSQGTSGSYEQYF
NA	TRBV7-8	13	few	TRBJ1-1	TGTGCCAGCAGCTTGTTGGGGGGGAATGAAGCTTTCTTT	CASSLLGGNEAFF
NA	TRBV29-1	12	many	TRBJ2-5	TGCAGCGTTTTGGGCGGTCAAGAGACCCAGTACTTC	CSVLGGQETQYF
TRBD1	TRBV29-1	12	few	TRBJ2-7	TGCAGCCTGGGACAGGGGGCACGGGAGCAGTACTTC	CSLGQGAREQYF
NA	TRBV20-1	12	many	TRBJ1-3	TGCAGTGCTACGTCTGCGGGAAACACCATATATTTT	CSATSAGNTIYF
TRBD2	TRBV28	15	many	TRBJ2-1	TGTGCCAGCAGTCCTAGCGGGAGGACCTACAATGAGCAGTTCTTC	CASSPSGRTYNEQFF
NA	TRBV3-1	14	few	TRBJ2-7	TGTGCCAGCAGCCAAGGCCGGTTCTCCTACGAGCAGTACTTC	CASSQGRFSYEQYF
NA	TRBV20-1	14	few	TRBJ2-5	TGCAGTGCTAGAGCCCATACAAAGCAAGAGACCCAGTACTTC	CSARAHTKQETQYF
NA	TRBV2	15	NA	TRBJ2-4	TGTGCCAGCAGTGACGTCGGGGGAGCCAAAAACATTCAGTACTTC	CASSDVGGAKNIQYF
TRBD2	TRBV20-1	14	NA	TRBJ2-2	TGCAGTGCTGACAGCGGGAGGGCCGGCGGGGAGCTGTTTTTT	CSADSGRAGGELFF
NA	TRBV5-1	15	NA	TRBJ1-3	TGCGCCAGCAGCTTGGGACAGAACTCTGGAAACACCATATATTTT	CASSLGQNSGNTIYF
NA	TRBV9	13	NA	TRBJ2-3	TGTGCCAGCAGCGTTTGGGACTTAGATACGCAGTATTTT	CASSVWDLDTQYF
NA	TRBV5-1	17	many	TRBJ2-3	TGCGCCAGCAGCTTGGCCGTCAATGGCGGGGGCTTAGATACGCAGTATTTT	CASSLAVNGGGLDTQYF
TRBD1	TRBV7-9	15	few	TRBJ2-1	TGTGCCAGCAGCTTAGGGACAGGCCTTTGGAATGAGCAGTTCTTC	CASSLGTGLWNEQFF
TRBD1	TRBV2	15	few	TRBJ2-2	TGTGCCAGCAGCGAAGTGGGACAGGGGGTCGGGGAGCTGTTTTTT	CASSEVGQGVGELFF
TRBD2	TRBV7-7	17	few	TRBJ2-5	TGTGCTAGCAGCGCCGGGACTAGCGGGACCCGGGGAGAGACCCAGTACTTC	CASSAGTSGTRGETQYF
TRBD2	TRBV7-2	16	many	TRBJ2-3	TGTGCCAGCAGCTTCGGGAGGGCCGGGACCCGAGATACGCAGTATTTT	CASSFGRAGTRDTQYF
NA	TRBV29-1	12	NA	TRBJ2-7	TGCAGCGTTGTACGGGATATGTACGAGCAGTACTTC	CSVVRDMYEQYF
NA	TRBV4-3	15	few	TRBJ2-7	TGCGCCAGCAGCCAAGATATGGACCCTGCCTACGAGCAGTACTTC	CASSQDMDPAYEQYF
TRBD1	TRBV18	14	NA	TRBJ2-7	TGTGCCAGCTCACTTGGGACAGCCCGGCGCGAGCAGTACTTC	CASSLGTARREQYF
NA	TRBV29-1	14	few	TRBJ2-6	TGCAGCGTCGCACGGCACTCTGGGGCCAACGTCCTGACTTTC	CSVARHSGANVLTF
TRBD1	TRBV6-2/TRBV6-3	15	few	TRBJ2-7	TGTGCCAGCAATCCCGCCGGGACAGACTACTACGAGCAGTACTTC	CASNPAGTDYYEQYF
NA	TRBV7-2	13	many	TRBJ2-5	TGTGCCAGCAGCTCCCGGATGGGGGAGACCCAGTACTTC	CASSSRMGETQYF
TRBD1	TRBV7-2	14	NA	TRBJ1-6	TGTGCCAGCAGCTTAACAGGGGAGGGTTCACCCCTCCACTTT	CASSLTGEGSPLHF
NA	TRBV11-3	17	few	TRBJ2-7	TGTGCCAGCAGCTTTGGACCACCGGGACAAAGCTCCTACGAGCAGTACTTC	CASSFGPPGQSSYEQYF
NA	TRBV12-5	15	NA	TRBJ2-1	TGTGCTAGTGCCCGCAGGGAGGGGGTTTACAATGAGCAGTTCTTC	CASARREGVYNEQFF
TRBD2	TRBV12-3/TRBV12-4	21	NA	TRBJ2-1	TGTGCCAGCAGTTTTAAGTGGCCGTTACTGTTTGGCGGGAGAGGCCACAATGAGCAGTTCTTC	CASSFKWPLLFGGRGHNEQFF
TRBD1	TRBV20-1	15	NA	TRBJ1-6	TGCAGTGCTAGGGAGACAGGGTCAGGGAATTCACCCCTCCACTTT	CSARETGSGNSPLHF
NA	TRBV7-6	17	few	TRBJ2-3	TGTGCCAGCAGCTTTCAAGAGTCCACTACTAGCACAGATACGCAGTATTTT	CASSFQESTTSTDTQYF
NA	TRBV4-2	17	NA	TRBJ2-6	TGTGCCAGCAGCCAAGAAGACCGAAATTCTGGGGCCAACGTCCTGACTTTC	CASSQEDRNSGANVLTF
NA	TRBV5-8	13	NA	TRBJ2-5	TGTGCCAGCAGCTTAAAGGGTCGGGAGACCCAGTACTTC	CASSLKGRETQYF
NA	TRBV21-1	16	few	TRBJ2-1	TGTGCCAGCAGCAAGTCCCAGTGCTTTGTCGACAATGAGCAGTTCTTC	CASSKSQCFVDNEQFF
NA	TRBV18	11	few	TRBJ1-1	TGTGCCAGCTCCTCTCAGGGGAAAGCTTTCTTT	CASSSQGKAFF
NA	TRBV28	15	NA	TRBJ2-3	TGTGCCAGCAGAAACGACGACAGGTCCACAGATACGCAGTATTTT	CASRNDDRSTDTQYF
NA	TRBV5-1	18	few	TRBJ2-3	TGCGCCAGCAACAAGGAAGGTGGTCCGACAGGTAGCACAGATACGCAGTATTTT	CASNKEGGPTGSTDTQYF
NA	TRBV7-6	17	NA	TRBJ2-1	TGTGCCAGCAGCTTAGCCGAGGGACAACGGAGAGCCAATGAGCAGTTCTTC	CASSLAEGQRRANEQFF
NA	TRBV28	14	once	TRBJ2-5	TGTGCCAGCAGTTTATCCGGATCGGGCGGGACCCAGTACTTC	CASSLSGSGGTQYF
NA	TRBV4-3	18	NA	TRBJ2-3	TGCGCCAGCAGCCAAGATTACGCGGTGAGGAGGAACCAAGAGGCGCAGTATTTT	CASSQDYAVRRNQEAQYF
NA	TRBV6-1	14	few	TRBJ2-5	TGTGCCAGCAGTCTCGGACAGCCGCAAGAGACCCAGTACTTC	CASSLGQPQETQYF
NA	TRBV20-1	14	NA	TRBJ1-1	TGCAGTGCTAGAGATGCCGGGACATACACTGAAGCTTTCTTT	CSARDAGTYTEAFF
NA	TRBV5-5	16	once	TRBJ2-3	TGTGCCAGCAGCGGGGGTTTAAGGACGGTGGGAGATACGCAGTATTTT	CASSGGLRTVGDTQYF
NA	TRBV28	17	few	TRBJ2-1	TGTGCCAGCAGATCTCACCAGGGGACTCCCGCCTACAATGAGCAGTTCTTC	CASRSHQGTPAYNEQFF
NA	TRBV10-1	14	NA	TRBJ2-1	TGCGCCAGCAGTGAAACGGCCAGGGGTCATGAGCAGTTCTTC	CASSETARGHEQFF
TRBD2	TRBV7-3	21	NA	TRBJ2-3	TGTGCCAGCAGCTTAAGGGCCCCGGGACTAGCGGGAGGCCGGAAGACAGATACGCAGTATTTT	CASSLRAPGLAGGRKTDTQYF
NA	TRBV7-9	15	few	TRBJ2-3	TGTGCCAGCAGCTCTTCGGTTAGCGGCACAGATACGCAGTATTTT	CASSSSVSGTDTQYF
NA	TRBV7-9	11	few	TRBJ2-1	TGTGCCAGCAGCTCACCGGGACCTCAGTTCTTC	CASSSPGPQFF
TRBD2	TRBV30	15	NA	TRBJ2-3	TGTGCCTGGAGTGTCCTAGCGGCTAGCACAGATACGCAGTATTTT	CAWSVLAASTDTQYF